This T cell receptor beta chain comes out of a study of T-cell memory formation after mild COVID-19. Across the whole study: Clusters were largely donor specific.

The CDR3 is 11 residues long. V lost 4 bases, J lost 9 bases, and 6 bases lay in between. Study results and caveats: A subset of responding clones appeared in pre-infection memory, suggesting cross-reactive memory joined. Second-wave clones with a day 37 peak had unconfirmed SARS-CoV-2 specificity.

With respect to this clonotype: No antigen is known for it.

From the 5' RACE reads, TCRdb called clonotypes with MiXCR, one entry per CDR3 protein. The sample has about 290,000 distinct CDR3 sequences; approximately 15% are singletons. The chain recombines TRBV12-3 or TRBV12-4 with TRBJ2-2; D is undetermined. The TCR comes from a man between 18 and 35 years old who had mild COVID-19 (a few samples of this study predate the infection). Cell type and time point are not known. The sequenced material came from PBMCs or a T cell subset sorted from them (not recorded which). CDR3 amino acids: CASSSRRELFF. The CDR3 DNA follows: TGTGCCAGCAGTTCCCGCCGGGAGCTGTTTTTT.